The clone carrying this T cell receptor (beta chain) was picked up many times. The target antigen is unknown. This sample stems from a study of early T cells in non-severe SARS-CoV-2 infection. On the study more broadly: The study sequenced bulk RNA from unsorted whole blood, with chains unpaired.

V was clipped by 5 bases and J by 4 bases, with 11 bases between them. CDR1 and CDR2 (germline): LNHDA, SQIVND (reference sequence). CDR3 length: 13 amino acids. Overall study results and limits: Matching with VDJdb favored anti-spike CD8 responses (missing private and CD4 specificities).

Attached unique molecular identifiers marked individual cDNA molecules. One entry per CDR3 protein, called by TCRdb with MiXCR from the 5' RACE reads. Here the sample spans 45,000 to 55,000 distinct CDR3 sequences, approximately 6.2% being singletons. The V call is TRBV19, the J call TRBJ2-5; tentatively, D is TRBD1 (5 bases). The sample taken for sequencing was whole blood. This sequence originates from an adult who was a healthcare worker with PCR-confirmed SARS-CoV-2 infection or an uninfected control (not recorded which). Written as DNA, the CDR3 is TGTGCCAGTAGTCAGAAGCAGGGAGAGACCCAGTACTTC. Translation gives CASSQKQGETQYF.